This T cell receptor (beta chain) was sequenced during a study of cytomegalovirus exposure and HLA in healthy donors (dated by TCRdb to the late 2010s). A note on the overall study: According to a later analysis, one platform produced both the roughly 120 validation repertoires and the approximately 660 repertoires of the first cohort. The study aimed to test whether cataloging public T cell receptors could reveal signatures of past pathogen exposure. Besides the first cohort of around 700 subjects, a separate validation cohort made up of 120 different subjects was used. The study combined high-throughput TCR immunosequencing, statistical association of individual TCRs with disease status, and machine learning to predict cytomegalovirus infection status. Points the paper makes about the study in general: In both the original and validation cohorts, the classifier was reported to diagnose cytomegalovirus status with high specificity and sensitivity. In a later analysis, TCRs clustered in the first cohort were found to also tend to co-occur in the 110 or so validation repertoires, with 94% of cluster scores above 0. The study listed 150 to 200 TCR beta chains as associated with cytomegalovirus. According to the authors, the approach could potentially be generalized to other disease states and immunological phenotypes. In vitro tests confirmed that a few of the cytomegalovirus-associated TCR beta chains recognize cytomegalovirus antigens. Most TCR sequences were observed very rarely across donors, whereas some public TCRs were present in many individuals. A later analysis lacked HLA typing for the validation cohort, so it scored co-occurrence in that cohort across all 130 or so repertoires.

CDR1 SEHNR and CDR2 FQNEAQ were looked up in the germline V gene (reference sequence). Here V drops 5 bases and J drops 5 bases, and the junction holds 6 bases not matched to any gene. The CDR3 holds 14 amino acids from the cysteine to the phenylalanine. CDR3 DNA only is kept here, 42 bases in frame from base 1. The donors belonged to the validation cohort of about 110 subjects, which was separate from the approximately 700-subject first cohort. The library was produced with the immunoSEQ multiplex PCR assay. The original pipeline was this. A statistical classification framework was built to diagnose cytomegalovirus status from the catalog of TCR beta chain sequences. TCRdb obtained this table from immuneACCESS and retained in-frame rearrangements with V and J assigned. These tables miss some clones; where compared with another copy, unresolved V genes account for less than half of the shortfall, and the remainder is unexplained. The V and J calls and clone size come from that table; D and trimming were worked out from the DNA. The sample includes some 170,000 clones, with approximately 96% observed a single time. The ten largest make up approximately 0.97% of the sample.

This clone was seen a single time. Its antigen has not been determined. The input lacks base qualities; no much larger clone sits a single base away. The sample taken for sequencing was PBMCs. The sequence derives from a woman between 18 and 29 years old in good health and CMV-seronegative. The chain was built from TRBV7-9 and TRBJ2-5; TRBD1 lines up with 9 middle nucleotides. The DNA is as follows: TGTGCCAGCAGCCAACAGGGGGCGGGGGAGACCCAGTACTTC. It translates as CASSQQGAGETQYF.